A selection of T cell receptor beta chains follows, all from one sample in a study of graft-versus-host responses after intestinal transplantation. Clones were sequenced by immunoSEQ multiplex PCR, and TCRdb holds only the in-frame ones, with some missing. Of tens of thousands of clones listed, just over 90% were seen once; the top ten hold about 2%. Antigens of these TCRs are unknown. Sample: unstimulated CD8+ T cells sorted from spleen or lymph node cells, taken before intestinal transplant. The receptors were sampled from a human donor who received an intestinal transplant. Both conserved end residues are part of each CDR3. Fields, in order: clone size, D gene, V gene, J gene, CDR3 DNA, CDR3 protein. The D gene is left open where the match is weak. Expanded clones are given a class, and other clones once, few, many or no size at all.

-	TRBD1	TRBV7-8	TRBJ2-3	TGTGCCAGCAGCTTTTTCGGGACAGGGGGCACAGATACGCAGTATTTT	CASSFFGTGGTDTQYF
-	TRBD1	TRBV30	TRBJ2-3	TGTGCCTGGGATACAGGGGCCACCGGGGATACGCAGTATTTT	CAWDTGATGDTQYF
-	-	TRBV7-9	TRBJ1-1	TGTGCCAGCAGCCATTTGCAGGGGCCGAACACTGAAGCTTTCTTT	CASSHLQGPNTEAFF
-	-	TRBV4-3	TRBJ1-1	TGCGCCAGCAGCCAAGTTCCAGGCACTGAAGCTTTCTTT	CASSQVPGTEAFF
-	-	TRBV19	TRBJ2-7	TGTGCCAGTAGTATTGGATCGGGCTCCTACGAGCAGTACTTC	CASSIGSGSYEQYF
-	-	TRBV6-5	TRBJ1-1	TGTGCCAGCAGTTACGTCATGAACATTGAAGCTTTCTTT	CASSYVMNIEAFF
-	-	TRBV7-9	TRBJ2-2	TGTGCCAGCAGCTTATTGCCGCAAGCCACCGGGGAGCTGTTTTTT	CASSLLPQATGELFF
-	TRBD2	TRBV2	TRBJ2-1	TGTGCCAGCGAAGGAGGGAGCGGGGGGGAACCCTACAATGAGCAGTTCTTC	CASEGGSGGEPYNEQFF
-	-	TRBV19	TRBJ1-5	TGTGCCAGTGAGGGTGGAGAGCAGCCCCAGCATTTT	CASEGGEQPQHF
-	TRBD1	TRBV7-9	TRBJ1-1	TGTGCCAGCAGCCCCGGACAGGGGGCCACTGAAGCTTTCTTT	CASSPGQGATEAFF
once	TRBD2	TRBV27	TRBJ2-2	TGTGCCAGCAGTTTAAAGACTAGCGGCACCGGGGAGCTGTTTTTT	CASSLKTSGTGELFF
-	-	TRBV27	TRBJ1-5	TGTGCCAGCAGTTTTAAGTACAATAGCAATCAGCCCCAGCATTTT	CASSFKYNSNQPQHF
-	TRBD1	TRBV4-3	TRBJ2-1	TGCGCCAGCAGTACGACAGGGTACAATGAGCAGTTCTTC	CASSTTGYNEQFF
-	-	TRBV4-1	TRBJ1-1	TGCGCCAGCAGCCAAACTCTGACAGACACGACAGAAGCTTTCTTT	CASSQTLTDTTEAFF
-	TRBD1	TRBV7-9	TRBJ1-4	TGTGCCAGCAGCCCCCTGGGGACAGGTGGTGAAAAACTGTTTTTT	CASSPLGTGGEKLFF
-	-	TRBV6-1	TRBJ1-3	TGTGCCAGCGACGAGGGAATCTCTGGAAACACCATATATTTT	CASDEGISGNTIYF
once	TRBD2	TRBV5-6	TRBJ2-1	TGTGCCAGCAGCTGGGAGGGGACTGGGGAGTTCTTC	CASSWEGTGEFF
-	-	TRBV7-2	TRBJ2-1	TGTGCCAGCAGCATCAATGGGGGCCCCCTGGTCTATAATGAGCAGTTCTTC	CASSINGGPLVYNEQFF
-	TRBD2	TRBV11-2	TRBJ2-3	TGTGCCAGCAGCCCTCCGGGACTAGCGGGCACAGATACGCAGTATTTT	CASSPPGLAGTDTQYF
once	-	TRBV11-2	TRBJ1-6	TGTGCCAGCAGCTCCCTGGCCTTGGAGGGACCTAATTCACCCCTCCACTTT	CASSSLALEGPNSPLHF
-	-	TRBV7-2	TRBJ2-2	TGTGCCACATCAAGGGGCGGGGAGCTGTTTTTT	CATSRGGELFF
-	TRBD1	TRBV9	TRBJ2-5	TGTGCCAGCAGCGGGACAGGGGTCTGGGAGACCCAGTACTTC	CASSGTGVWETQYF
-	TRBD1	TRBV27	TRBJ2-2	TGTGCCAGCAGAGGGGGCGGGAACACCGGGGAGCTGTTTTTT	CASRGGGNTGELFF
-	-	TRBV21-1	TRBJ1-3	TGTGCCAGCCCTTCAATTCCCGGGACAGGGAATCCCTCTGGAAACACCATATATTTT	CASPSIPGTGNPSGNTIYF
-	TRBD2	TRBV4-1	TRBJ2-1	TGCGCCAGCAGCCAAGTGTCACTGGCTAGCGGAGGGGATGAGCAGTTCTTC	CASSQVSLASGGDEQFF
-	TRBD1	TRBV4-1	TRBJ2-5	TGCGCCAGCAGCCCCTTACAGGGGGTGGAGACCCAGTACTTC	CASSPLQGVETQYF